Listed below are T cell receptor beta chains from one sample, sequenced in a study of T cell repertoires in cytomegalovirus infection. TCRdb itself ran the reads through MiXCR, one entry per CDR3 protein. This sample has about 490,000 distinct CDR3 sequences, with about 11% found just once. The sample taken for sequencing was PBMCs. The receptors derive from a human donor in good health (CMV status not recorded). Some clones in this sample may be carry-over from other donors' samples. CDR3s include the opening cysteine and the closing phenylalanine or tryptophan. A D gene is named only where the DNA matches it firmly. The size of a clone is reported for some rows only, either as once, few or many, or as a class for expanded clones.

d_gene: TRBD1
v_gene: TRBV20-1
j_gene: TRBJ2-7
abundance: NA
CDR3aa: CSAGGQGAVGEQYF
CDR3nt: TGCAGTGCCGGAGGGCAGGGGGCAGTGGGCGAGCAGTACTTC

d_gene: NA
v_gene: TRBV28
j_gene: TRBJ2-7
abundance: many
CDR3aa: CASTPRGGRHEQYF
CDR3nt: TGTGCCAGCACCCCCCGAGGAGGGCGGCACGAGCAGTACTTC

d_gene: NA
v_gene: TRBV18
j_gene: TRBJ2-1
abundance: NA
CDR3aa: CASSPLGGSSYNEQIF
CDR3nt: TGTGCCAGCTCACCGCTTGGGGGGAGCTCCTACAATGAGCAGATCTTC

d_gene: TRBD1
v_gene: TRBV5-1
j_gene: TRBJ2-2
abundance: once
CDR3aa: CASSSLNPGQGGTGELFF
CDR3nt: TGCGCCAGCAGCTCGTTGAATCCGGGACAGGGGGGAACCGGGGAGCTGTTTTTT

d_gene: TRBD2
v_gene: TRBV6-1
j_gene: TRBJ2-1
abundance: many
CDR3aa: CASSVGLAGGPQGEQFF
CDR3nt: TGTGCCAGCAGTGTTGGACTAGCGGGAGGGCCGCAGGGTGAGCAGTTCTTC

d_gene: TRBD1
v_gene: TRBV7-2
j_gene: TRBJ1-6
abundance: many
CDR3aa: CATQGAGSFNSPLHF
CDR3nt: TGTGCCACTCAGGGGGCAGGCAGTTTTAATTCACCCCTCCACTTT

d_gene: NA
v_gene: TRBV2
j_gene: TRBJ2-1
abundance: once
CDR3aa: CASSEGLTGNEQFF
CDR3nt: TGTGCCAGCAGTGAAGGGCTTACAGGTAATGAGCAGTTCTTC

d_gene: NA
v_gene: TRBV5-4
j_gene: TRBJ1-1
abundance: many
CDR3aa: CASSAGVNTEAFF
CDR3nt: TGTGCCAGCAGCGCGGGAGTGAACACTGAAGCTTTCTTT

d_gene: NA
v_gene: TRBV7-2
j_gene: TRBJ2-1
abundance: many
CDR3aa: CASSLISWNEQFF
CDR3nt: TGTGCCAGCAGCTTAATCTCCTGGAATGAGCAGTTCTTC

d_gene: NA
v_gene: TRBV7-9
j_gene: TRBJ2-7
abundance: many
CDR3aa: CASSPIFSEQYF
CDR3nt: TGTGCCAGCAGCCCTATTTTTTCCGAGCAGTACTTC

d_gene: TRBD2
v_gene: TRBV5-4
j_gene: TRBJ2-3
abundance: many
CDR3aa: CASSLGLAGDVDTQYF
CDR3nt: TGTGCCAGCAGCTTAGGACTAGCGGGGGACGTCGATACGCAGTATTTT

d_gene: NA
v_gene: TRBV4-2
j_gene: TRBJ2-7
abundance: few
CDR3aa: CASSQYEGVRVEQYF
CDR3nt: TGTGCCAGCAGCCAATACGAGGGCGTTCGAGTCGAGCAGTACTTC

d_gene: NA
v_gene: TRBV20-1
j_gene: TRBJ1-2
abundance: many
CDR3aa: CSARDTRSPGAGYTF
CDR3nt: TGCAGTGCTAGAGATACACGCTCACCCGGTGCTGGCTACACCTTC

d_gene: NA
v_gene: TRBV15
j_gene: TRBJ1-1
abundance: NA
CDR3aa: CATSRVPRDTEAFF
CDR3nt: TGTGCCACCAGCAGAGTCCCCAGGGACACTGAAGCTTTCTTT

d_gene: TRBD2
v_gene: TRBV27
j_gene: TRBJ2-1
abundance: many
CDR3aa: CASSLLGLAGNEQFF
CDR3nt: TGTGCCAGCAGTTTACTAGGACTAGCCGGGAATGAGCAGTTCTTC

d_gene: TRBD2
v_gene: TRBV27
j_gene: TRBJ2-2
abundance: many
CDR3aa: CASSSSLAGVPTGELFF
CDR3nt: TGTGCCAGCAGTTCCTCACTAGCGGGAGTCCCCACCGGGGAGCTGTTTTTT

d_gene: NA
v_gene: TRBV7-8
j_gene: TRBJ2-7
abundance: many
CDR3aa: CASSQTGSYEQYF
CDR3nt: TGTGCCAGCAGCCAGACAGGTTCTTACGAGCAGTACTTC

d_gene: NA
v_gene: TRBV6-1
j_gene: TRBJ1-4
abundance: many
CDR3aa: CASSDKVPNEKLFF
CDR3nt: TGTGCCAGCAGTGACAAGGTTCCTAATGAAAAACTGTTTTTT